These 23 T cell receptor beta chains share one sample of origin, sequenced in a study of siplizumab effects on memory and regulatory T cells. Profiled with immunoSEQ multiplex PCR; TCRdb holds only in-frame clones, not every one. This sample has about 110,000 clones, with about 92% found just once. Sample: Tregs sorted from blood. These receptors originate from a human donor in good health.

CDR3 residues: CAISETTSDSYEQYF. The DNA of the CDR3 is TGTGCCATCAGTGAGACGACCTCGGACAGTTACGAGCAGTACTTC. This chain connects TRBV10-3 to TRBJ2-7, with D possibly being TRBD1 (6 bases). This CDR3 spans 15 amino acids. Germline-derived CDR1 and CDR2 are ENHRY and SYGVKD. Trimming pared 2 bases from V and 4 bases from J, leaving 15 bases between.

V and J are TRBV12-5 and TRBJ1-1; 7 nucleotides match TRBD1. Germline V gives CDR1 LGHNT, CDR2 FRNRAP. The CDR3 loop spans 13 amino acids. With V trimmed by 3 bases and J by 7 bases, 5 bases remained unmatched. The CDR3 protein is CASGFFRDSEAFF. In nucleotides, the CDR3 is TGTGCTAGTGGTTTCTTCCGGGACAGTGAAGCTTTCTTT.

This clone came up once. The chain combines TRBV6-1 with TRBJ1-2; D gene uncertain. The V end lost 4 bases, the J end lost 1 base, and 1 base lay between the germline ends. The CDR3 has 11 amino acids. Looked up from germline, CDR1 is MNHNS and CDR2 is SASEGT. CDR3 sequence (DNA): TGTGCCAGCAGTGGTAACTATGGCTACACCTTC. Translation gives CASSGNYGYTF.

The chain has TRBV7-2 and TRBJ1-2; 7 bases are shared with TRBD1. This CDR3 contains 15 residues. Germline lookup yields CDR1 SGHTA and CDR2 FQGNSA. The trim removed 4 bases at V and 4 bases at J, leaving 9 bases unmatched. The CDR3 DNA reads TGTGCCAGCAGCTCCCAGGGGGGGAAATTCTATGGCTACACCTTC. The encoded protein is CASSSQGGKFYGYTF.

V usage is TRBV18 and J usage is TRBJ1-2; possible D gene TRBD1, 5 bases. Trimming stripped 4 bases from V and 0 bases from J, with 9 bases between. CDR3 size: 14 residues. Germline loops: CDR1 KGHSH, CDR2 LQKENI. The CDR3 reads CASSRDSPNYGYTF. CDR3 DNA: TGTGCCAGCTCACGTGACAGCCCTAACTATGGCTACACCTTC.

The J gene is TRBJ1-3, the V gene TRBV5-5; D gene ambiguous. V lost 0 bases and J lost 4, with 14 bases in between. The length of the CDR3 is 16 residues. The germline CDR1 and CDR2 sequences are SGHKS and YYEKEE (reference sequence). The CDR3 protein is CASSLVAGGFGNTIYF. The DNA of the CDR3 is TGTGCCAGCAGCTTGGTTGCAGGCGGATTCGGAAACACCATATATTTT.

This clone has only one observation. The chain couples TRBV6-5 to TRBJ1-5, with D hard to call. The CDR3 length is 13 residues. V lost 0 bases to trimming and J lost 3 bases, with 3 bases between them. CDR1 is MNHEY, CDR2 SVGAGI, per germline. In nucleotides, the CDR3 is TGTGCCAGCAGTTACTCTCCCAATCAGCCCCAGCATTTT. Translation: CASSYSPNQPQHF.

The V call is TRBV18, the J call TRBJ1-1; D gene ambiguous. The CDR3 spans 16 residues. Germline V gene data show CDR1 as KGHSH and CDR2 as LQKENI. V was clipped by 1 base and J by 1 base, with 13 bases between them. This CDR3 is CASSPRSLGKNTEAFF. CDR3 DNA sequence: TGTGCCAGCTCACCACGGTCGTTGGGGAAGAACACTGAAGCTTTCTTT.

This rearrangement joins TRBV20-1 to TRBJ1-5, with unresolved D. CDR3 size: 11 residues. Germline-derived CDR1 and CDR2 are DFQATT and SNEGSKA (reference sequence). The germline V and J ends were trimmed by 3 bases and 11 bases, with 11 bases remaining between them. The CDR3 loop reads CSASAQSTQHF. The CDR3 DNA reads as TGCAGTGCTAGTGCGCAGAGTACCCAGCATTTT.

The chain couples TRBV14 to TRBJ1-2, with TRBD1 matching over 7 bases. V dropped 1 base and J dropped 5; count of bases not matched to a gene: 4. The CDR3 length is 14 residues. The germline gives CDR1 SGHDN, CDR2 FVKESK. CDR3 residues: CASSQAVQGYGYTF. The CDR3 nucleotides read TGTGCCAGCAGCCAAGCCGTACAGGGGTATGGCTACACCTTC.

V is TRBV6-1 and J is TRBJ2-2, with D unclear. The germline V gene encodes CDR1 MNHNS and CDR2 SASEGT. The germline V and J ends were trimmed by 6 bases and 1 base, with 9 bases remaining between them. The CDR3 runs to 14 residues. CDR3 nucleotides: TGTGCCAGCAGACCGGGCCTGAACACCGGGGAGCTGTTTTTT. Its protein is CASRPGLNTGELFF.

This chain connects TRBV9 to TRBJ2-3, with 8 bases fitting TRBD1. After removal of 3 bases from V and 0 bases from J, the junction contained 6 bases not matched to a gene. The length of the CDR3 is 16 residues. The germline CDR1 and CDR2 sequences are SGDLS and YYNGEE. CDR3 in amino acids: CASSAGTGASTDTQYF. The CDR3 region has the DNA TGTGCCAGCAGCGCCGGGACAGGAGCTAGCACAGATACGCAGTATTTT.

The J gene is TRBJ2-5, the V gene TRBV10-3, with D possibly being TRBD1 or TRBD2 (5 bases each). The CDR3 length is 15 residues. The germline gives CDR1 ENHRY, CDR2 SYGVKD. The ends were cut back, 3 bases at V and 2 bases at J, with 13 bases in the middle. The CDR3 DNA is TGTGCCATCAGTGAAAGGGGAGTGGGGCAAGAGACCCAGTACTTC. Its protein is CAISERGVGQETQYF.

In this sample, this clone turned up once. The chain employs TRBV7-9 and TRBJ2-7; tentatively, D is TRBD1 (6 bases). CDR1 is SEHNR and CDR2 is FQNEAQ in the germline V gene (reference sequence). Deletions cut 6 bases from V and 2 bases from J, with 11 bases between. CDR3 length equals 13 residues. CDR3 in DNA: TGTGCCAGCAGTTTTGGACAGACCTACGAGCAGTACTTC. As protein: CASSFGQTYEQYF.

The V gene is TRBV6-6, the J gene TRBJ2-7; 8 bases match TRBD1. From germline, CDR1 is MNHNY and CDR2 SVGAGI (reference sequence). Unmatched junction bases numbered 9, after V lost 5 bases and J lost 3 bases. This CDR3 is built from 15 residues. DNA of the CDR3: TGTGCCAGCAGTGCCGCCGGGACAGGTAACTACGAGCAGTACTTC. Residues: CASSAAGTGNYEQYF.

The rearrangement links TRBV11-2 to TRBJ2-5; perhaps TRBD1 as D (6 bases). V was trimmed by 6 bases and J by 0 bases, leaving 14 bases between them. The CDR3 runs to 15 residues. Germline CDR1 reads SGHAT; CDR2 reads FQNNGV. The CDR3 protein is CASRRIWDNQETQYF. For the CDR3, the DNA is TGTGCCAGCAGGCGTATCTGGGACAACCAAGAGACCCAGTACTTC. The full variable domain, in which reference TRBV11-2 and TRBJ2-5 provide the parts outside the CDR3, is EAGVAQSPRYKIIEKRQSVAFWCNPISGHATLYWYQQILGQGPKLLIQFQNNGVVDDSQLPKDRFSAERLKGVDSTLKIQPAKLEDSAVYLCASRRIWDNQETQYFGPGTRLLVL.

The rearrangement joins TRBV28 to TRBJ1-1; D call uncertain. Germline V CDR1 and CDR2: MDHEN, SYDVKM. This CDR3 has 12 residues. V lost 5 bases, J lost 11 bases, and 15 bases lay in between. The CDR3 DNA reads TGTGCCAGCAGTGCCCCGGACTCCCGGGCTTTCTTT. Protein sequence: CASSAPDSRAFF.

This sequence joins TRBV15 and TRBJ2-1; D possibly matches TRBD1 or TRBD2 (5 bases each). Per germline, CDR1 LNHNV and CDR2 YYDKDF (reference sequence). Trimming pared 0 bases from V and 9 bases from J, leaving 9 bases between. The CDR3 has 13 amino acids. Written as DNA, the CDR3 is TGTGCCACCAGCAGAGATTGGGGGTTTGAGCAGTTCTTC. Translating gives CATSRDWGFEQFF. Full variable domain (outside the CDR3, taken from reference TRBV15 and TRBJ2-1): DAMVIQNPRYQVTQFGKPVTLSCSQTLNHNVMYWYQQKSSQAPKLLFHYYDKDFNNEADTPDNFQSRRPNTSFCFLDIRSPGLGDTAMYLCATSRDWGFEQFFGPGTRLTVL.

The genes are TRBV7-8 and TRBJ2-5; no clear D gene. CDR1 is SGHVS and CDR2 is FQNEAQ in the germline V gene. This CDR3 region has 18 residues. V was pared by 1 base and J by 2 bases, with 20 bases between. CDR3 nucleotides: TGTGCCAGCAGCTTAGTAGATATGCCCAGGACCGGTCAAGAGACCCAGTACTTC. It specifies CASSLVDMPRTGQETQYF. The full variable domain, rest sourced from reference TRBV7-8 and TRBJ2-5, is GAGVSQSPRYKVAKRGQDVALRCDPISGHVSLFWYQQALGQGPEFLTYFQNEAQLDKSGLPSDRFFAERPEGSVSTLKIQRTQQEDSAVYLCASSLVDMPRTGQETQYFGPGTRLLVL.

The CDR3 sequence: CASSYRGGTHYEQYF. The DNA for the CDR3 is TGTGCCAGCAGTTACAGGGGGGGCACTCACTACGAGCAGTACTTC. The chain employs TRBV6-5 and TRBJ2-7, with D tentatively TRBD2 (7 bases). The V and J ends lost 2 bases and 3 bases respectively, with 14 bases between them. This CDR3 contains 15 residues. Germline assignment: CDR1 MNHEY and CDR2 SVGAGI.

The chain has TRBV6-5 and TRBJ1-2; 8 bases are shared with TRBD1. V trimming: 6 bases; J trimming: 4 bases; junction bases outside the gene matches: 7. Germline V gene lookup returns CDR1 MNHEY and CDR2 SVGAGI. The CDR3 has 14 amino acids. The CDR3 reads CASSPQGARYGYTF. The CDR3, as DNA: TGTGCCAGCAGCCCCCAGGGGGCCCGCTATGGCTACACCTTC.

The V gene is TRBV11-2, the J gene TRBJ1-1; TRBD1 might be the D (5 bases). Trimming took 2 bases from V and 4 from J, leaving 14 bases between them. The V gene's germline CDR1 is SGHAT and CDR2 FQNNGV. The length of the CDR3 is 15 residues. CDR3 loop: CASSLSGGTGTEAFF. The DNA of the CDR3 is TGTGCCAGCAGCTTATCCGGGGGGACGGGCACTGAAGCTTTCTTT.

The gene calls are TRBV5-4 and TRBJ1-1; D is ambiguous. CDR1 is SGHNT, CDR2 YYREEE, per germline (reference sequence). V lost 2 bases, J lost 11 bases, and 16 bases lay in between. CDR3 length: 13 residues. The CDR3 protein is CASSFGVETTAFF. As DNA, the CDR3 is TGTGCCAGCAGCTTTGGTGTTGAGACAACGGCTTTCTTT.